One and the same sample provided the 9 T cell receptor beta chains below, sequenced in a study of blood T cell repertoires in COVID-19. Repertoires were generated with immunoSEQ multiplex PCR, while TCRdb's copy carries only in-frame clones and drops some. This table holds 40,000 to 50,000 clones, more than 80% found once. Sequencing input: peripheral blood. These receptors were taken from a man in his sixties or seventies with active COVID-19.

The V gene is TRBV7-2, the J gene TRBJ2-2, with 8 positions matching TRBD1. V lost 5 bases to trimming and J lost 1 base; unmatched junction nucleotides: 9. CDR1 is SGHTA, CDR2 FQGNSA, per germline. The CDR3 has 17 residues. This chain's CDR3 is CASSAIAGTGNTGELFF. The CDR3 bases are TGTGCCAGCAGCGCAATCGCCGGGACAGGGAACACCGGGGAGCTGTTTTTT.

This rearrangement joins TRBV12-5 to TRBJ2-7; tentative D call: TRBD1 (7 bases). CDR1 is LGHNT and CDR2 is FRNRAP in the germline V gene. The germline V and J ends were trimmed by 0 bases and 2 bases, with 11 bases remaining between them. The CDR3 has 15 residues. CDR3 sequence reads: CASGLVPGGTYEQYF. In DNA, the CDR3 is TGTGCTAGTGGTTTGGTTCCAGGGGGGACCTACGAGCAGTACTTC.

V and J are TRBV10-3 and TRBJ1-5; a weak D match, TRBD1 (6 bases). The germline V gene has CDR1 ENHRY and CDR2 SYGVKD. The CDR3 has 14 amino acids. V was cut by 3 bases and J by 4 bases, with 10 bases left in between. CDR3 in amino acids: CAISEGGENQPQHF. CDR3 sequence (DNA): TGTGCCATCAGTGAAGGGGGAGAGAATCAGCCCCAGCATTTT.

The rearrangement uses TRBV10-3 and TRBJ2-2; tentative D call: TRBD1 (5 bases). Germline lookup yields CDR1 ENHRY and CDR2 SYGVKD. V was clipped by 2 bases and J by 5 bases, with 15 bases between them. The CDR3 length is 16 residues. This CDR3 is CAISETMAGWTGELFF. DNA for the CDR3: TGTGCCATCAGTGAGACAATGGCAGGGTGGACCGGGGAGCTGTTTTTT.

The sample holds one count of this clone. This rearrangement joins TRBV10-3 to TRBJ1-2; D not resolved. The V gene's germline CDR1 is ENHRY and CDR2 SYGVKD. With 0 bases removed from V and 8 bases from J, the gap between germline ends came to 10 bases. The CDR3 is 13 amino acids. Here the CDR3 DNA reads TGTGCCATCAGTGAGTCTCGGGGATCCGGCTACACCTTC. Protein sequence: CAISESRGSGYTF.

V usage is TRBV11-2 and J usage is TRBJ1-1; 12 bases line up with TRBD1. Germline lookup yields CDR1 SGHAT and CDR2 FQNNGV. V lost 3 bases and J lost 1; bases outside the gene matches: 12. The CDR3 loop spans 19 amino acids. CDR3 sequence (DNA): TGTGCCAGCAGCTTTTACACTCGGGACAGGGGGCCCCGGAACACTGAAGCTTTCTTT. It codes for CASSFYTRDRGPRNTEAFF.

CDR3 region: CASSPPRRGLRNEQFF. The CDR3 DNA is TGTGCCAGCAGTCCCCCCCGGCGGGGTTTGCGGAATGAGCAGTTCTTC. The J gene is TRBJ2-1, the V gene TRBV6-6; perhaps TRBD2 as D (6 bases). The V gene lost 5 bases and the J gene lost 7 bases, with 21 bases spanning the gap. Germline lookup yields CDR1 MNHNY and CDR2 SVGAGI (reference sequence). The CDR3 loop spans 16 amino acids.

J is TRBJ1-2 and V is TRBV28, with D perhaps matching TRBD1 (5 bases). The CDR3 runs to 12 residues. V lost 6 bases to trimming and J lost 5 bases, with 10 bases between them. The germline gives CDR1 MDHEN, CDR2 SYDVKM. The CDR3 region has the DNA TGTGCCAGCAGCCTTGACAGATATGGCTACACCTTC. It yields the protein CASSLDRYGYTF.

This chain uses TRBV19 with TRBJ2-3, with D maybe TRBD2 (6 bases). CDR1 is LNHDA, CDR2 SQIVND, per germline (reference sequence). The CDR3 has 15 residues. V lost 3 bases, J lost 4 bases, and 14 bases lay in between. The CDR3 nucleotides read TGTGCCAGTAGTATCAGCCAGGGAGGTGCAGATACGCAGTATTTT. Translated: CASSISQGGADTQYF.